Below, one TCR beta chain is given with its context. Its target is not known. This sample was included in a study of identical twins. Study observations and caveats: The study based its conclusions on cross-sectional statistical analysis and did not follow the same donors.

Each CDR3 protein is one row after TCRdb ran MiXCR on the 5' RACE reads. The table shows more than 400,000 distinct CDR3 sequences, with nearly 15% occurring only once. This CDR3 has 18 amino acids. Unmatched junction bases numbered 8, after V lost 1 base and J lost 3 bases. Germline V gene sequence: CDR1 MGHRA, CDR2 YSYEKL. These same data were also listed under a study on yellow fever vaccine responses in identical twins. That study reports: Twins' vaccine T cell responses were reported to seem partly convergent and partly personalized.

The sequenced sample consisted of CD4+ T cells sorted from blood. This receptor was taken from a young woman in good health. The chain has TRBV4-1 and TRBJ2-2, with TRBD2 matching 10 bases. CDR3 bases: TGCGCCAGCAGCCAAGTTTCGGTAGCGGGGGGATACACCGGGGAGCTGTTTTTT. This gives the protein CASSQVSVAGGYTGELFF.